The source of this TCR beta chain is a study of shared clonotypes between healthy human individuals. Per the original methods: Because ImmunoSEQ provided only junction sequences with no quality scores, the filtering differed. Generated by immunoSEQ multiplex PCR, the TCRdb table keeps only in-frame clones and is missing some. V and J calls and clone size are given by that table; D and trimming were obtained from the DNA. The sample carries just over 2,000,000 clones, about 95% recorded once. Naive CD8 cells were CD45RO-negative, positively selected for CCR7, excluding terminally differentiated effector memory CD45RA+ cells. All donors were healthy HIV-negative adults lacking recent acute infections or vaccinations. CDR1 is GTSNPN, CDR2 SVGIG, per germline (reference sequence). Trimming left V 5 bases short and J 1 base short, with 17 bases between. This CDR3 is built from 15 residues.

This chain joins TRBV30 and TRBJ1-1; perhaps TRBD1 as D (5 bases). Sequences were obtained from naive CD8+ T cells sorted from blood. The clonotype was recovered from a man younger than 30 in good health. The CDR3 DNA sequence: TGTGCCTGGGGATACCCGGGACCCCCGAACACTGAAGCTTTCTTT. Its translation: CAWGYPGPPNTEAFF. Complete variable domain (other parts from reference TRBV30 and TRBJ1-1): SQTIHQWPATLVQPVGSPLSLECTVEGTSNPNLYWYRQAAGRGLQLLFYSVGIGQISSEVPQNLSASRPQDRQFILSSKKLLLSDSGFYLCAWGYPGPPNTEAFFGQGTRLTVV.